This TCR beta chain was documented in a study of OX40 agonist ivuxolimab in advanced cancers. Study-level information: While on treatment, patients had intravenous ivuxolimab at 0.01 to 10 mg/kg every 2 weeks. Prior anti-PD-1, anti-PD-L1 or anti-CTLA-4 therapy was allowed; around 43% had some. Patients were roughly 81% male with ages roughly 20 to 80, mean approximately 58.

Profiled with immunoSEQ multiplex PCR; TCRdb holds only in-frame clones, not every one. The table includes 40,000 to 45,000 clones, roughly nine tenths detected once. The length of the CDR3 is 12 residues. V lost 3 bases, J lost 0 bases, and 3 bases lay in between. Germline CDR1 reads MGHRA; CDR2 reads YSYEKL. The receptor's source is an adult with an advanced solid tumor such as melanoma, head and neck, liver or kidney cancer. The sequences come from CD4+ or CD8+ T cells sorted from blood, collected in a trial of the OX40 agonist ivuxolimab. The V gene is TRBV4-1, the J gene TRBJ2-7, with D hard to call. The DNA of the CDR3 is TGCGCCAGCAGCCATAACTCCTACGAGCAGTACTTC. It codes for CASSHNSYEQYF.